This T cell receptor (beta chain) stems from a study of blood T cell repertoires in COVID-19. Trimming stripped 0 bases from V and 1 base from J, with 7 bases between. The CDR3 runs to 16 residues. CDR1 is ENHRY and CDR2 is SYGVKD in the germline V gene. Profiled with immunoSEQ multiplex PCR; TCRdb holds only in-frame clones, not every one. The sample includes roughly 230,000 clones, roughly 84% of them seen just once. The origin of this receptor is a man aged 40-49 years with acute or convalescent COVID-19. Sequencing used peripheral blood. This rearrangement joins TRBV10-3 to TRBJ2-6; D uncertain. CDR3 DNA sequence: TGTGCCATCAGTGAGTCCTCGACTTCTGGGGCCAACGTCCTGACTTTC. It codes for CAISESSTSGANVLTF.